This T cell receptor beta chain emerged from a study of T cell repertoires in cytomegalovirus infection. Whole-study findings and limits: The ex vivo response showed dominance by HLA-C-restricted CMV-specific TCR beta clonotypes. Frequencies of public TCR beta families were cumulated, and this identified carriers of CMV plus the relevant HLA.

This clonotype has ten or more counts. The antigen is not known. TCRdb re-analysed the reads in MiXCR, keeping a single row per CDR3 protein. This table holds around 530,000 distinct CDR3 sequences, around 27% found once. The sample consisted of PBMCs. The clonotype was recovered from a human donor in good health (CMV status not recorded). Some clones in this sample may be carry-over from other donors' samples.

The CDR3 sequence is CASSLQGIAGGPGEQYF. In DNA form, the CDR3 reads TGTGCCAGCAGCTTACAAGGAATAGCGGGAGGGCCGGGAGAGCAGTACTTC. The chain links TRBV7-8 to TRBJ2-7, with 11 bases identical to TRBD2. Germline V gene sequence: CDR1 SGHVS, CDR2 FQNEAQ. J lost 7 bases, V lost 2 bases, and 13 bases had no gene match. The CDR3 totals 17 residues.